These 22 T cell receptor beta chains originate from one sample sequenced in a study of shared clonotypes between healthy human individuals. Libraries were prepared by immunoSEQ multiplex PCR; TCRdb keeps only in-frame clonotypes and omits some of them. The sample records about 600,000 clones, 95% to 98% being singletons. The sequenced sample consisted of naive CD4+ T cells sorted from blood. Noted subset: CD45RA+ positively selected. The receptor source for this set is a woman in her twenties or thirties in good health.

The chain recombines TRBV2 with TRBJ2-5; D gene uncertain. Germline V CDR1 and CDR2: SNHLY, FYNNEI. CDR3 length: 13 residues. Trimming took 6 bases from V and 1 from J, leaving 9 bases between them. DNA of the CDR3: TGTGCCAGCAGCACCGGGTCCCAAGAGACCCAGTACTTC. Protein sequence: CASSTGSQETQYF. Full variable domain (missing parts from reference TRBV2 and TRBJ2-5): EPEVTQTPSHQVTQMGQEVILRCVPISNHLYFYWYRQILGQKVEFLVSFYNNEISEKSEIFDDQFSVERPDGSNFTLKIRSTKLEDSAMYFCASSTGSQETQYFGPGTRLLVL.

CDR3 coding DNA: TGTGCCAGTAGTATTCCCGGCAGAGGAGATACGCAGTATTTT. As protein: CASSIPGRGDTQYF. The V gene is TRBV19, the J gene TRBJ2-3, with D unclear. CDR3 length equals 14 residues. V gave up 3 bases and J gave up 5 bases, with 12 bases separating them. CDR1 is LNHDA, CDR2 SQIVND, per germline (reference sequence).

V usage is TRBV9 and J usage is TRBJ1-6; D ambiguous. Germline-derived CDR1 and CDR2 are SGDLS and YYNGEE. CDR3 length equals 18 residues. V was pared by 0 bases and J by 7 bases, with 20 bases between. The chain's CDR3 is CASSVGHDPTIWNSPLHF. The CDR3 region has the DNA TGTGCCAGCAGCGTAGGGCATGACCCGACAATATGGAATTCACCCCTCCACTTT.

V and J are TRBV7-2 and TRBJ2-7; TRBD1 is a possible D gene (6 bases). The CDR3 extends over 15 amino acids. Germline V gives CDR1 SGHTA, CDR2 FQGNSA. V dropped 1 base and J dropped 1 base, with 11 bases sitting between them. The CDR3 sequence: CASSLVQGPSYEQYF. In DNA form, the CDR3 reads TGTGCCAGCAGCTTAGTACAGGGCCCATCCTACGAGCAGTACTTC.

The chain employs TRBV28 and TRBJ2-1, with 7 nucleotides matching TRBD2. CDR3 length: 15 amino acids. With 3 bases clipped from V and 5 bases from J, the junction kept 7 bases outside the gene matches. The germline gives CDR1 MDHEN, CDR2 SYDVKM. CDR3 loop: CASSLSGMRDNEQFF. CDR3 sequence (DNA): TGTGCCAGCAGTTTGAGCGGGATGAGGGACAATGAGCAGTTCTTC.

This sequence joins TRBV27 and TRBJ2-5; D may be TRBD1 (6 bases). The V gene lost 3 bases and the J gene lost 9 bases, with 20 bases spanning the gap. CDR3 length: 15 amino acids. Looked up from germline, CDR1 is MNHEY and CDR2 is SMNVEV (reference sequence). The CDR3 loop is CASSFSGQLIMAQYF. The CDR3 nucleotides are TGTGCCAGCAGTTTCTCCGGACAGCTTATCATGGCCCAGTACTTC.

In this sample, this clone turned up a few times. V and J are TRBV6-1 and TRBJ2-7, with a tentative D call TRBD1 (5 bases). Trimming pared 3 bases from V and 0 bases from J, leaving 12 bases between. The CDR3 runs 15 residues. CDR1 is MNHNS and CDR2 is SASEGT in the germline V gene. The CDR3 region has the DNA TGTGCCAGCAGTGATCCAGGGTCTCCCTCCTACGAGCAGTACTTC. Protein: CASSDPGSPSYEQYF.

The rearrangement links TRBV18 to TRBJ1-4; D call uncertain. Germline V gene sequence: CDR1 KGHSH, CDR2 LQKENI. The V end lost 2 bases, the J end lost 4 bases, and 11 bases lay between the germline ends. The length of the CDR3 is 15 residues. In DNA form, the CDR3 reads TGTGCCAGCTCACCAAGGACGGAGATTAATGAAAAACTGTTTTTT. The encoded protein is CASSPRTEINEKLFF. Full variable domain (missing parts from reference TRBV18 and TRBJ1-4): NAGVMQNPRHLVRRRGQEARLRCSPMKGHSHVYWYRQLPEEGLKFMVYLQKENIIDESGMPKERFSAEFPKEGPSILRIQQVVRGDSAAYFCASSPRTEINEKLFFGSGTQLSVL.

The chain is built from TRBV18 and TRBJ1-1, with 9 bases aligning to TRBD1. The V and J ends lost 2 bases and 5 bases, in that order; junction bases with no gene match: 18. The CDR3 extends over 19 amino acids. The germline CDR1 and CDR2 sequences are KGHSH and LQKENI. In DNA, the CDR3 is TGTGCCAGCTCACCATCGGTGTCGGGACAGGGTGTTATGGGGACTGAAGCTTTCTTT. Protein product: CASSPSVSGQGVMGTEAFF.

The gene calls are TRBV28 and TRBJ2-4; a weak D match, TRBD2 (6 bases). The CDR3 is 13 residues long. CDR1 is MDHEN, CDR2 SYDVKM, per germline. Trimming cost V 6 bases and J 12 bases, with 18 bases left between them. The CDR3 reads CASRDRGGAYQYF. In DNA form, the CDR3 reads TGTGCCAGCAGAGACAGAGGCGGGGCCTATCAGTACTTC.

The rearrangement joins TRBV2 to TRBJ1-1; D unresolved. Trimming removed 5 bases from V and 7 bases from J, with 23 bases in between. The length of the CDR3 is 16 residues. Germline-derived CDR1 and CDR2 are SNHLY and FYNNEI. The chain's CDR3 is CASSYREVFGSLEAFF. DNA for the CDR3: TGTGCCAGCAGTTACCGCGAGGTTTTTGGCAGCCTTGAAGCTTTCTTT.

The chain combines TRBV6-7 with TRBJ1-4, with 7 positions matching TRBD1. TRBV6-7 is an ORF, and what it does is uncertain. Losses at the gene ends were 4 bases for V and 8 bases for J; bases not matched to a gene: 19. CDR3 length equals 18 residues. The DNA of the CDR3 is TGTGCCAGCAGTTTTTCAGACAGGGAGAAAACCGTCAAGGAAAAACTGTTTTTT. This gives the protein CASSFSDREKTVKEKLFF.

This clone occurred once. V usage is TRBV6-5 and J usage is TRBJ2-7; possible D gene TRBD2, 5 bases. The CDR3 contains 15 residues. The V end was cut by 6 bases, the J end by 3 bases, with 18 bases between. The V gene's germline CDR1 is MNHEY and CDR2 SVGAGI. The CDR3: CASRRDRDEIYEQYF. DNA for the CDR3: TGTGCCAGCAGACGGGATCGGGATGAGATCTACGAGCAGTACTTC.

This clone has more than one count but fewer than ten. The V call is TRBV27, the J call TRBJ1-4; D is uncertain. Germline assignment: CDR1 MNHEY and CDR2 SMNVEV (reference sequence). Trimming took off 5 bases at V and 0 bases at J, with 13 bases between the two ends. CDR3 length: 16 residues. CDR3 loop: CASSAREDATNEKLFF. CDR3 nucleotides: TGTGCCAGCAGTGCTCGAGAAGATGCAACTAATGAAAAACTGTTTTTT.

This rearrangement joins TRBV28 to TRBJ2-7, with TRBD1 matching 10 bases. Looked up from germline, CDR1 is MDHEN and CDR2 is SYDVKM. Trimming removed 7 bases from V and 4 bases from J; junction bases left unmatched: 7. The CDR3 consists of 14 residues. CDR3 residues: CASNPGQGGYEQYF. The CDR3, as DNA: TGTGCCAGCAACCCCGGACAGGGGGGTTACGAGCAGTACTTC.

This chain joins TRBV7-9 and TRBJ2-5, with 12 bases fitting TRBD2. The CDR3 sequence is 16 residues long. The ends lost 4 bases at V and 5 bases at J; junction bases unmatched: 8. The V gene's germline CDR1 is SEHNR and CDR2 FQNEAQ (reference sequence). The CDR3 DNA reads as TGTGCCAGCAGCTCTTATGGACTAGCGGGACGTGAGACCCAGTACTTC. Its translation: CASSSYGLAGRETQYF.

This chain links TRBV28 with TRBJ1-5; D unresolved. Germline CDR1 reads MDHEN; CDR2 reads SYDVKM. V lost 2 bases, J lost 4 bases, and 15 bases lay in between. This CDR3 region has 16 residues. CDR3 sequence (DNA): TGTGCCAGCAGTTTACGAATTCCCGAGGGTAATCAGCCCCAGCATTTT. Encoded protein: CASSLRIPEGNQPQHF. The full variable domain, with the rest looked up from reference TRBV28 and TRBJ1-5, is DVKVTQSSRYLVKRTGEKVFLECVQDMDHENMFWYRQDPGLGLRLIYFSYDVKMKEKGDIPEGYSVSREKKERFSLILESASTNQTSMYLCASSLRIPEGNQPQHFGDGTRLSIL.

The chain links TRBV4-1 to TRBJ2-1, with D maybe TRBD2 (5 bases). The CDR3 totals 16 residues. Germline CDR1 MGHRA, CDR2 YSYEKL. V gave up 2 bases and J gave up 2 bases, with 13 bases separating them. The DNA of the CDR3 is TGCGCCAGCAGCCAAACCGAGCGGAATCCCTACAATGAGCAGTTCTTC. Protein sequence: CASSQTERNPYNEQFF.

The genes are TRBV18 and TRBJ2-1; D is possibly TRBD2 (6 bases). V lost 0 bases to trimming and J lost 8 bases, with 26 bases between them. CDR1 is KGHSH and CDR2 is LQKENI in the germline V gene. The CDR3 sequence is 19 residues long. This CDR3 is CASSPPYIIRGAGNDEQFF. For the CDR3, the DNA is TGTGCCAGCTCACCACCGTATATTATTCGCGGCGCGGGGAATGATGAGCAGTTCTTC. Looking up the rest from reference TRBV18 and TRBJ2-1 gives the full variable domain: NAGVMQNPRHLVRRRGQEARLRCSPMKGHSHVYWYRQLPEEGLKFMVYLQKENIIDESGMPKERFSAEFPKEGPSILRIQQVVRGDSAAYFCASSPPYIIRGAGNDEQFFGPGTRLTVL.

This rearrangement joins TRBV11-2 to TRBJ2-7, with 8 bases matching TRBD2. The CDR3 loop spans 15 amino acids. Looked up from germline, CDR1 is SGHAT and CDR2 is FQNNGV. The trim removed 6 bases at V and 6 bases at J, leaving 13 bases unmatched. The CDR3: CASSPIAGKIGEQYF. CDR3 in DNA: TGTGCCAGCAGTCCGATAGCGGGAAAAATCGGCGAGCAGTACTTC.

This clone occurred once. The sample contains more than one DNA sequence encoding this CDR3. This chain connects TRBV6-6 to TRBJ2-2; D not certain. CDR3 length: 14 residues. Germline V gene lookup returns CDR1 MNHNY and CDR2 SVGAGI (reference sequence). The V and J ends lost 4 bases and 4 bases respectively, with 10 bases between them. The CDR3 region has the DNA TGTGCCAGCAGTTCCCTGGGCGGCACCGGGGAGCTGTTTTTT. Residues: CASSSLGGTGELFF.

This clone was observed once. The CDR3 protein is CAWSRERRRSEQYF. As DNA, the CDR3 is TGTGCCTGGAGTAGGGAGAGGAGACGGAGCGAGCAGTACTTC. This chain connects TRBV30 to TRBJ2-5; TRBD2 is a possible D gene (5 bases). Matching the DNA end better, TRBJ2-7 makes the J call doubtful. This CDR3 comprises 14 residues. From germline, CDR1 is GTSNPN and CDR2 SVGIG (reference sequence).